This record looks at one T cell receptor (beta chain) sequence and its context. The antigen it binds to is not known. No base quality values were provided; no much bigger clone lies one nucleotide off. The source of the sample is a study of T cell repertoires in cytomegalovirus infection (dated by TCRdb to between 2017 and 2020). Regarding the complete study: The HLA type of each donor mattered for the analysis, because public TCR beta signatures pointed to carriage of CMV infection along with the matching HLA type. Summary of the overall study and its limitations: In both this cohort and an independent roughly 360-donor cohort, the cumulative frequency of public TCR beta family members distinguished carriers of CMV infection plus the relevant HLA type. The ex vivo response was dominated by HLA-C-restricted CMV-specific TCR beta clonotypes, which also provided the single most frequent clonotype in two of eight donors.

The junction carries 12 bases between V and J, which are trimmed by 3 bases and 5 bases respectively. The CDR3 goes from the cysteine to the phenylalanine over 14 residues. The only DNA kept is the CDR3, 42 bases in frame from the first base. CDR1 and CDR2 were assigned from the germline V gene as MNHEY and SVGAGI. Sequencing used an Illumina HiSeq 1500. Clones were called with MiXCR by TCRdb after fastp trimmed the public reads at Q25, and only in-frame beta chains were retained. Rows with a matching CDR3 protein are joined into one entry that keeps the most common DNA and genes. The table for this sample lists approximately 130,000 distinct CDR3 sequences; 7% to 9.5% of them were counted only once. The ten largest account for over 9.5% of the sample.

The V and J genes are TRBV6-5 and TRBJ2-3; there is no confident call for the D gene. This TCR was recovered from a human donor in good health (CMV status not recorded). Some clones in this sample may be carry-over from other donors' samples. Sequencing used PBMCs. The DNA sequence is as follows: TGTGCCAGCAGTTATGGACCTAGTAAAGATACGCAGTATTTT. Its amino acids are CASSYGPSKDTQYF.